This T cell receptor beta chain derives from a study of blood T cells in healthy people across ages. Whole-study results and caveats: TCR beta diversity tracked closely with naive T cell percentage. Researchers judged that diversity estimates from one million T cells fell short of true values.

Germline V gene data show CDR1 as SQVTM and CDR2 as ANQGSEA. The CDR3 totals 14 residues. V gave up 1 base and J gave up 4 bases, with 13 bases separating them. Notes on this clonotype: Antigen: not known.

With a J-beta primer mix and a sample-barcoded 5' primer, a second PCR ran about 6 to 11 cycles. Sequencing yielded, for each sample, at least 3 million paired-end reads carrying CDR3. MiXCR, applied by TCRdb to the 5' RACE reads, yields one record per CDR3 protein. The sample comprises some 370,000 distinct CDR3 sequences, roughly half of which are singletons, and 45% to 55% rests with the top ten. Sequences were obtained from blood. V is TRBV29-1 and J is TRBJ1-1, with D possibly matching TRBD1 (5 bases). The TCR sequence derives from a man aged 55 to 69 in good health. The CDR3, as DNA: TGCAGCGTTGAAGTAACCGGGGCAGTCACTGAAGCTTTCTTT. It yields the protein CSVEVTGAVTEAFF. Together with reference TRBV29-1 and TRBJ1-1, the CDR3 gives the full variable domain: SAVISQKPSRDICQRGTSLTIQCQVDSQVTMMFWYRQQPGQSLTLIATANQGSEATYESGFVIDKFPISRPNLTFSTLTVSNMSPEDSSIYLCSVEVTGAVTEAFFGQGTRLTVV.